These T cell receptor beta chains were read from a single sample in a study of graft-versus-host responses after intestinal transplantation. Profiling relied on immunoSEQ multiplex PCR, and the TCRdb table lists in-frame clones only, not all of them. The table lists 15,000 to 20,000 clones, 75% to 90% of them singletons. The source material was ileum tissue, sampled approximately 97 days after intestinal transplant. Receptor source: a human patient who received an intestinal transplant, so some T cells may come from the graft donor. Each CDR3 is given with its conserved first and last residue. The order of the fields is CDR3 protein, CDR3 DNA, J gene, D gene, clone size, V gene. D genes are given only for firm matches. Clone size, where shown, is once, few, many, or a class for clones that have expanded.

CASSGDREVEQYF | TGTGCCAGCAGCGGCGACAGGGAAGTCGAGCAGTACTTC | TRBJ2-7 | TRBD1 | NA | TRBV7-3
CASGGQGISGNTIYF | TGTGCCAGCGGCGGACAGGGTATCTCTGGAAACACCATATATTTT | TRBJ1-3 | TRBD1 | NA | TRBV28
CASLGLPSYNEQFF | TGTGCCAGTTTGGGACTGCCCAGCTACAATGAGCAGTTCTTC | TRBJ2-1 | NA | NA | TRBV7-9
CASSPGLAGNTIYF | TGTGCCAGCAGCCCAGGGCTTGCTGGAAACACCATATATTTT | TRBJ1-3 | NA | NA | TRBV6-5
CASSLSGSIHEQYF | TGTGCCAGCAGCTTAAGCGGGAGCATCCACGAGCAGTACTTC | TRBJ2-7 | TRBD2 | once | TRBV5-4
CASSVGGWEGADTQYF | TGTGCCAGCAGCGTAGGCGGTTGGGAGGGGGCAGATACGCAGTATTTT | TRBJ2-3 | NA | NA | TRBV9
CASSLYGQGNSPLHF | TGTGCCAGCAGCCTATACGGACAGGGCAATTCACCCCTCCACTTT | TRBJ1-6 | TRBD1 | NA | TRBV7-3
CASTPALGDRVPEQYF | TGTGCCAGCACTCCCGCCCTAGGGGACAGGGTCCCCGAGCAGTACTTC | TRBJ2-7 | TRBD1 | NA | TRBV28
CASSKARRVYSNQPQHF | TGTGCCAGCAGCAAAGCTCGGAGAGTTTATAGCAATCAGCCCCAGCATTTT | TRBJ1-5 | NA | few | TRBV21-1
CSAPWGGELFF | TGCAGTGCCCCCTGGGGCGGGGAGCTGTTTTTT | TRBJ2-2 | NA | NA | TRBV20-1
CTLHRDTEAFF | TGTACGTTACATAGGGACACTGAAGCTTTCTTT | TRBJ1-1 | NA | NA | TRBV27
CASSQGTLSNQPQHF | TGCGCCAGCAGCCAAGGGACACTTAGCAATCAGCCCCAGCATTTT | TRBJ1-5 | NA | NA | TRBV4-3
CASSLGGTGANVLTF | TGCGCCAGCAGCTTGGGAGGGACTGGGGCCAACGTCCTGACTTTC | TRBJ2-6 | NA | NA | TRBV5-1
CASSLEGPVSEKLFF | TGTGCCAGCAGCTTGGAGGGGCCCGTCTCTGAAAAACTGTTTTTT | TRBJ1-4 | NA | few | TRBV5-6
CASSEQGAEKLFF | TGTGCCAGCAGTGAACAGGGGGCTGAAAAACTGTTTTTT | TRBJ1-4 | TRBD1 | NA | TRBV6-1
CASSFSLRDSPTDTQYF | TGTGCCAGCAGTTTCTCCCTACGGGACAGTCCCACAGATACGCAGTATTTT | TRBJ2-3 | TRBD1 | once | TRBV28
CASSYGFYGYTF | TGTGCCAGCAGTTACGGGTTCTATGGCTACACCTTC | TRBJ1-2 | NA | NA | TRBV28
CAISGTHYNQPQHF | TGTGCCATCAGCGGGACACACTACAATCAGCCCCAGCATTTT | TRBJ1-5 | NA | NA | TRBV10-3
CASSTNAGGSYGYTF | TGTGCCAGCAGCACCAACGCGGGCGGAAGCTATGGCTACACCTTC | TRBJ1-2 | NA | NA | TRBV5-6
CATSREGSNQPQHF | TGTGCCACCAGCAGAGAAGGTAGCAATCAGCCCCAGCATTTT | TRBJ1-5 | NA | NA | TRBV15
CASSLNYEQYF | TGTGCCAGCTCCTTGAACTACGAGCAGTACTTC | TRBJ2-7 | NA | NA | TRBV18
CASSEVLAGYNEQFF | TGTGCCAGTAGCGAGGTACTAGCGGGGTACAATGAGCAGTTCTTC | TRBJ2-1 | TRBD2 | NA | TRBV19
CASSVNLLAGVRPPYNEQFF | TGTGCCAGCAGCGTAAATCTCCTAGCGGGAGTACGGCCCCCTTACAATGAGCAGTTCTTC | TRBJ2-1 | TRBD2 | NA | TRBV9
CASSPIGGGQPQHF | TGTGCCAGCAGCCCGATCGGGGGCGGCCAGCCCCAGCATTTT | TRBJ1-5 | NA | NA | TRBV5-5
CASSLGGAYNEQFF | TGTGCCAGCAGCTTAGGGGGGGCCTACAATGAGCAGTTCTTC | TRBJ2-1 | NA | NA | TRBV11-3
CASSSYIGTFIYEQYF | TGTGCCAGCAGTTCATACATCGGGACCTTCATCTACGAGCAGTACTTC | TRBJ2-7 | NA | NA | TRBV28
CAAKITGRILKRELVRPYEQYF | TGTGCCGCCAAAATTACGGGTAGGATTCTCAAACGTGAACTAGTGAGACCCTACGAGCAGTACTTC | TRBJ2-7 | NA | once | TRBV27
CASTPSGYNEQFF | TGTGCCAGCACTCCTAGCGGTTACAATGAGCAGTTCTTC | TRBJ2-1 | TRBD2 | NA | TRBV6-5
CASSENRVRYGYTF | TGCGCCAGCAGCGAAAACAGGGTCCGGTATGGCTACACCTTC | TRBJ1-2 | NA | NA | TRBV4-1
CASSLGWLLGYEQYF | TGCGCCAGCAGCTTGGGTTGGCTCCTCGGCTACGAGCAGTACTTC | TRBJ2-7 | NA | NA | TRBV5-1
CASSLSRGASYEQYF | TGTGCCAGCAGTTTATCGCGGGGAGCTAGCTACGAGCAGTACTTC | TRBJ2-7 | NA | NA | TRBV27
CASSPRRGGTQYF | TGTGCCAGCAGCCCCCGCCGGGGCGGAACGCAGTATTTT | TRBJ2-3 | NA | NA | TRBV6-5
CAIMGRRDTEAFF | TGTGCCATCATGGGGAGAAGGGACACTGAAGCTTTCTTT | TRBJ1-1 | NA | once | TRBV10-3
CASSPAGQAGGYTF | TGCGCCAGCAGCCCGGCCGGACAGGCGGGTGGCTACACCTTC | TRBJ1-2 | TRBD1 | once | TRBV5-1
CASSLGGATGELFF | TGTGCCAGCAGCTTGGGGGGGGCCACCGGGGAGCTGTTTTTT | TRBJ2-2 | NA | few | TRBV5-6
CASSLGGVRQAPQYTEAFF | TGTGCCAGCAGCTTAGGGGGGGTTCGGCAGGCCCCACAGTACACTGAAGCTTTCTTT | TRBJ1-1 | NA | NA | TRBV11-2
CASSFDGISYNEQFF | TGTGCCAGCAGCTTCGACGGGATATCCTACAATGAGCAGTTCTTC | TRBJ2-1 | NA | once | TRBV11-1
CASSRRDSWIGNQPQHF | TGCGCCAGCAGCCGCCGGGACAGCTGGATCGGGAATCAGCCCCAGCATTTT | TRBJ1-5 | TRBD1 | NA | TRBV4-1
CASSLWGYSYNEQFF | TGTGCCAGCAGTTTGTGGGGGTACTCCTACAATGAGCAGTTCTTC | TRBJ2-1 | NA | NA | TRBV28
CASSRGQGGETQYF | TGTGCCAGCAGCAGGGGGCAGGGTGGAGAGACCCAGTACTTC | TRBJ2-5 | TRBD1 | NA | TRBV11-2
CASSLNLAEETQYF | TGCGCCAGCAGCTTGAACCTAGCGGAAGAGACCCAGTACTTC | TRBJ2-5 | TRBD2 | NA | TRBV5-1
CSVEGGIAGGWYNEQFF | TGCAGCGTTGAGGGGGGTATAGCGGGAGGATGGTACAATGAGCAGTTCTTC | TRBJ2-1 | TRBD2 | NA | TRBV29-1
CASSISGRARIDTQYF | TGCGCCAGCAGCATTAGCGGGAGGGCCCGTATAGATACGCAGTATTTT | TRBJ2-3 | TRBD2 | NA | TRBV5-1
CASSPRDRGTEAFF | TGTGCCAGCAGCCCCCGGGACAGGGGGACTGAAGCTTTCTTT | TRBJ1-1 | TRBD1 | NA | TRBV5-4
CASSLKLSTGLAKNIQYF | TGTGCCAGCAGTTTAAAGTTGTCCACAGGTCTAGCCAAAAACATTCAGTACTTC | TRBJ2-4 | NA | few | TRBV28
CASSPGQLPTYEQYF | TGTGCCAGCAGCCCCGGACAGCTCCCAACCTACGAGCAGTACTTC | TRBJ2-7 | NA | NA | TRBV11-3
CASSVLGVTGELFF | TGTGCCAGCAGTGTTCTAGGGGTGACCGGGGAGCTGTTTTTT | TRBJ2-2 | NA | NA | TRBV2
CASSLAGGAYEQYF | TGTGCCAGCAGCTTGGCGGGTGGGGCCTACGAGCAGTACTTC | TRBJ2-7 | NA | few | TRBV11-2
CASMGWVNANYGYTF | TGTGCCAGCATGGGATGGGTGAACGCTAACTATGGCTACACCTTC | TRBJ1-2 | NA | once | TRBV28
CASSDSGQGRYEQYF | TGCGCCAGCAGTGATTCAGGACAGGGCCGCTACGAGCAGTACTTC | TRBJ2-7 | TRBD1 | few | TRBV10-1
CASSLERSGGFTDTQYF | TGTGCCAGCAGCTTAGAACGTAGCGGGGGTTTCACAGATACGCAGTATTTT | TRBJ2-3 | TRBD2 | once | TRBV7-2
CASSLKGTSSYEQYF | TGCGCCAGCAGCCTAAAGGGGACTAGCTCCTACGAGCAGTACTTC | TRBJ2-7 | TRBD2 | NA | TRBV4-1
CASSQGAGYSYEQYF | TGCGCCAGCAGCCAAGGAGCGGGATACTCCTACGAGCAGTACTTC | TRBJ2-7 | TRBD2 | NA | TRBV4-3